The 25 T cell receptor beta chains listed next were all sequenced from one sample in a study of blood T cell repertoires in COVID-19. Measured with immunoSEQ multiplex PCR; TCRdb has only the in-frame clones, and not every one. The sample includes approximately 85,000 clones, 85% of them seen just once. The sample consisted of peripheral blood. The receptor set was obtained from a woman aged 70-85 years with active or convalescent COVID-19.

The chain couples TRBV3-1 (or the pseudogene TRBV3-2) to TRBJ1-1, with D possibly being TRBD1 (6 bases). V lost 1 base to trimming and J lost 1 base, with 10 bases between them. Germline assignment: CDR1 LGHDT and CDR2 YNNKEL (reference sequence). The CDR3 is made up of 15 amino acids. The CDR3 nucleotides read TGTGCCAGCAGCCAAGGGGTGACAGGGAACACTGAAGCTTTCTTT. The encoded protein is CASSQGVTGNTEAFF.

V is TRBV6-5 and J is TRBJ1-2; D perhaps matches TRBD1 (6 bases). The CDR3 spans 15 residues. Germline V gene sequence: CDR1 MNHEY, CDR2 SVGAGI. Trimming pared 6 bases from V and 3 bases from J, leaving 17 bases between. CDR3 DNA: TGTGCCAGCAGACCATACGGACAGTTAGACTATGGCTACACCTTC. It encodes CASRPYGQLDYGYTF.

The chain is built from TRBV10-3 and TRBJ2-5; 8 nucleotides align to TRBD2. The CDR3 has 15 residues. In germline, CDR1 is ENHRY, CDR2 SYGVKD. With V trimmed by 3 bases and J by 4 bases, 7 bases remained unmatched. CDR3: CAISDRGGRRETQYF. CDR3 in DNA: TGTGCCATCAGTGACCGGGGGGGCCGTAGAGAGACCCAGTACTTC.

This clone was seen more than once but under ten times. The rearrangement links TRBV28 to TRBJ1-2, with unresolved D. The germline gives CDR1 MDHEN, CDR2 SYDVKM. This CDR3 is built from 13 residues. The V and J ends lost 4 bases and 5 bases respectively, with 11 bases between them. CDR3 loop: CASSSGKRYGYTF. The DNA for the CDR3 is TGTGCCAGCAGTTCTGGCAAGCGTTATGGCTACACCTTC.

This chain joins TRBV29-1 and TRBJ1-2; D unresolved. V lost 5 bases to trimming and J lost 7 bases, with 8 bases between them. The CDR3 is 10 residues long. CDR1 is SQVTM and CDR2 is ANQGSEA in the germline V gene. Written as DNA, the CDR3 is TGCAGCGTTTCCTCGGGTGGCTACACCTTC. It encodes CSVSSGGYTF.

V gene TRBV5-6 combines with J gene TRBJ2-5; 8 positions agree with TRBD2. CDR1 is SGHDT and CDR2 is YYEEEE in the germline V gene. With V trimmed by 3 bases and J by 4 bases, 14 bases remained unmatched. The CDR3 has 17 amino acids. In nucleotides, the CDR3 is TGTGCCAGCAGCTCCACGTTGTCGGGGGGGACCCGAGAGACCCAGTACTTC. Its translation: CASSSTLSGGTRETQYF.

In regard to this clone: This same CDR3 is encoded by further DNA sequences in the sample. The chain carries TRBV18 and TRBJ2-5; 9 bases are a match to TRBD2. V lost 3 bases to trimming and J lost 5 bases; unmatched junction nucleotides: 7. There are 15 residues in the CDR3. Looked up from germline, CDR1 is KGHSH and CDR2 is LQKENI. This chain's CDR3 is CASSPAGLAGETQYF. Written as DNA, the CDR3 is TGTGCCAGCTCACCCGCGGGACTAGCCGGGGAGACCCAGTACTTC. The full variable domain, with the rest looked up from reference TRBV18 and TRBJ2-5, is NAGVMQNPRHLVRRRGQEARLRCSPMKGHSHVYWYRQLPEEGLKFMVYLQKENIIDESGMPKERFSAEFPKEGPSILRIQQVVRGDSAAYFCASSPAGLAGETQYFGPGTRLLVL.

This clone was counted a single time. The J gene is TRBJ2-3, the V gene TRBV6-5; the match to TRBD1 covers 8 bases. Trimming removed 9 bases from V and 5 bases from J; junction bases left unmatched: 10. This CDR3 spans 14 amino acids. The germline CDR1 and CDR2 sequences are MNHEY and SVGAGI. The CDR3 here is CASRTGTGRDTQYF. CDR3 nucleotide sequence: TGTGCCAGTCGTACAGGGACAGGACGAGATACGCAGTATTTT.

The chain employs TRBV18 and TRBJ1-1; a weak D match, TRBD1 (6 bases). V lost 3 bases and J 2 bases, leaving 10 bases between the germline ends. Germline V gene lookup returns CDR1 KGHSH and CDR2 LQKENI. This CDR3 spans 14 amino acids. This CDR3 reads CASSPGHQNTEAFF. The DNA for the CDR3 is TGTGCCAGCTCACCGGGACACCAAAACACTGAAGCTTTCTTT.

This chain links TRBV6-5 with TRBJ2-5; TRBD2 agrees at 10 bases. This CDR3 contains 16 residues. The germline V gene encodes CDR1 MNHEY and CDR2 SVGAGI. The junction had 10 bases not matched to a gene; V was cut back by 2 bases and J by 7 bases. CDR3 in DNA: TGTGCCAGCAGTTACGGGGCTAGCGGGGGCGGGGCGACCCAGTACTTC. Translated: CASSYGASGGGATQYF.

The CDR3: CASSLGGQGSGNTIYF. CDR3 nucleotide sequence: TGCGCCAGCAGCTTGGGTGGACAGGGTTCTGGAAACACCATATATTTT. The chain joins TRBV5-1 to TRBJ1-3; 8 positions match TRBD1. The CDR3 extends over 16 amino acids. With 0 bases clipped from V and 1 base from J, the junction kept 3 bases outside the gene matches. The V gene's germline CDR1 is SGHRS and CDR2 YFSETQ.

The chain recombines TRBV6-5 with TRBJ2-1; 7 bases align to TRBD2. V dropped 4 bases and J dropped 0; count of bases not matched to a gene: 6. CDR1 and CDR2 (germline): MNHEY, SVGAGI. The CDR3 is 16 residues long. CDR3 in DNA: TGTGCCAGCAGTTCCCTGCGGGGGAACTCCTACAATGAGCAGTTCTTC. It codes for CASSSLRGNSYNEQFF.

The rearrangement joins TRBV4-1 to TRBJ1-2; 9 bases fit TRBD1. There are 17 residues in the CDR3. The germline V gene encodes CDR1 MGHRA and CDR2 YSYEKL. The trim removed 4 bases at V and 7 bases at J, leaving 16 bases unmatched. The CDR3: CASSPGAGTGKIFGYTF. In nucleotides, the CDR3 is TGCGCCAGCAGCCCGGGCGCCGGGACAGGGAAGATCTTTGGCTACACCTTC.

J is TRBJ1-4 and V is TRBV3-1 (or the pseudogene TRBV3-2); no clear D gene. Germline V lookup: CDR1 LGHDT, CDR2 YNNKEL (reference sequence). V lost 4 bases and J lost 8, with 11 bases in between. The CDR3 covers 13 residues. CDR3 region: CASSLRPQEKLFF. CDR3 DNA: TGTGCCAGCAGCCTACGCCCCCAGGAAAAACTGTTTTTT.

The CDR3 region has the DNA TGTGCCAGCAGCCGGACTAGCGGGGGCTACGAGCAGTACTTC. Encoded protein: CASSRTSGGYEQYF. This chain uses TRBV7-2 with TRBJ2-7; 13 bases fit TRBD2. With V trimmed by 5 bases and J by 3 bases, 1 base remained unmatched. The CDR3 length is 14 residues. The germline V gene encodes CDR1 SGHTA and CDR2 FQGNSA. Full variable domain (remainder filled in from reference TRBV7-2 and TRBJ2-7): GAGVSQSPSNKVTEKGKDVELRCDPISGHTALYWYRQSLGQGLEFLIYFQGNSAPDKSGLPSDRFSAERTGGSVSTLTIQRTQQEDSAVYLCASSRTSGGYEQYFGPGTRLTVT.

J is TRBJ2-2 and V is TRBV2; no clear D gene. V was shortened by 8 bases and J by 9 bases, with 13 bases between the two germline ends. This CDR3 has 12 residues. Germline V gene data show CDR1 as SNHLY and CDR2 as FYNNEI. The CDR3 here is CASGFLVRELFF. DNA of the CDR3: TGTGCCAGCGGTTTTTTAGTCCGGGAGCTGTTTTTT.

The rearrangement joins TRBV27 to TRBJ1-2, with D perhaps TRBD1 (5 bases). V lost 6 bases to trimming and J lost 8 bases, with 16 bases between them. In germline, CDR1 is MNHEY, CDR2 SMNVEV (reference sequence). The CDR3 sequence is 13 residues long. This CDR3 reads CASRAGRGGGYTF. The CDR3 nucleotides are TGTGCCAGCAGGGCCGGGAGGGGAGGAGGCTACACCTTC.

This clone was counted a single time. This rearrangement joins TRBV2 to TRBJ1-6, with D possibly being TRBD1 (5 bases). The CDR3 sequence is 16 residues long. CDR1 is SNHLY, CDR2 FYNNEI, per germline. V lost 3 bases and J 10 bases, leaving 19 bases between the germline ends. DNA of the CDR3: TGTGCCAGCAGTGACTATTTGCGCAGGGAGGACTCACCCCTCCACTTT. This translates into CASSDYLRREDSPLHF.

This clone was picked up one time. The rearrangement links TRBV5-8 to TRBJ1-5; 7 nucleotides align to TRBD1. J gave up 3 bases and V 0 bases, and 3 bases lay outside the gene matches. CDR3 length: 15 residues. Germline V gene sequence: CDR1 SGHTS, CDR2 YDEGEE. CDR3 coding DNA: TGTGCCAGCAGCTTGGAACAGGGGTTCAATCAGCCCCAGCATTTT. Translated: CASSLEQGFNQPQHF. Full variable domain (rest looked up from reference TRBV5-8 and TRBJ1-5): EAGVTQSPTHLIKTRGQQATLRCSPISGHTSVYWYQQALGLGLQFLLWYDEGEERNRGNFPPRFSGRQFPNYSSELNVNALELEDSALYLCASSLEQGFNQPQHFGDGTRLSIL.

The V and J genes are TRBV29-1 and TRBJ1-2; D perhaps matches TRBD1 (6 bases). Trimming left V 7 bases short and J 4 bases short, with 13 bases between. This CDR3 contains 12 residues. The germline gives CDR1 SQVTM, CDR2 ANQGSEA. The CDR3 DNA reads as TGCAGCGCCCTCCGGGACATCTATGGCTACACCTTC. Translation gives CSALRDIYGYTF.

The DNA for the CDR3 is TGTGCCAGTAGACTAGCGGGGGTCAGTAGGACCGGGGAGCTGTTTTTT. Protein sequence: CASRLAGVSRTGELFF. The chain couples TRBV19 to TRBJ2-2; 11 bases align to TRBD2. Germline V gene data show CDR1 as LNHDA and CDR2 as SQIVND (reference sequence). J lost 5 bases, V lost 6 bases, and 8 bases had no gene match. This CDR3 has 16 residues.

This chain uses TRBV7-2 with TRBJ2-7; D gene uncertain. Germline CDR1 reads SGHTA; CDR2 reads FQGNSA. This CDR3 is built from 11 residues. V lost 5 bases and J lost 3, with 5 bases in between. In nucleotides, the CDR3 is TGTGCCAGCAGCGAGAACTACGAGCAGTACTTC. It is translated as CASSENYEQYF.

The V and J genes are TRBV5-1 and TRBJ2-2, with 7 bases aligning to TRBD1. CDR3 length equals 15 residues. V lost 1 base to trimming and J lost 4 bases; unmatched junction nucleotides: 4. Germline V gene sequence: CDR1 SGHRS, CDR2 YFSETQ. CDR3: CASSLQQGSTGELFF. CDR3 DNA: TGCGCCAGCAGCTTGCAACAGGGGAGCACCGGGGAGCTGTTTTTT.

This clone has only a few counts. The CDR3 spells CASSLGGGDGYTF. The CDR3 DNA sequence: TGCGCCAGCAGCTTGGGAGGCGGGGATGGCTACACCTTC. The rearrangement joins TRBV5-1 to TRBJ1-2, with D unresolved. Looked up from germline, CDR1 is SGHRS and CDR2 is YFSETQ. The ends were cut back, 0 bases at V and 6 bases at J, with 9 bases in the middle. The CDR3 length is 13 residues.

The chain combines TRBV29-1 with TRBJ2-1, with D perhaps matching TRBD2 (6 bases). The CDR3 covers 14 residues. Between the trimmed V and J ends, which lost 3 bases and 8 bases, there was a span of 17 bases. Germline loops: CDR1 SQVTM, CDR2 ANQGSEA. The CDR3 region is CSVERGRGRDEQFF. DNA of the CDR3: TGCAGCGTTGAGCGGGGACGGGGTAGGGATGAGCAGTTCTTC.